The clone carrying this T cell receptor beta chain was counted ten times or more. Its antigen remains unknown. The sample originates from a study of spatial heterogeneity in lung cancer. About the study: There were some 76 donors, all of them untreated patients with early-stage non-small cell lung cancer. At a median of approximately 22 months after resection, follow-up PBMC samples were sequenced when available.

Time point defined: blood at routine non-recurrence follow-up after resection. In each case, whole RNA from tumor, nontumor lung or frozen PBMC was sequenced unsorted. TCRdb re-derived calls from the 5' RACE reads in MiXCR, one entry per CDR3 protein. The sample holds 55,000 to 75,000 distinct CDR3 sequences, 7.5% to 10% seen once. Study-level points and caveats: Ubiquitous expanded tumor TCRs were observed in blood more at resection than follow-up.

The sample was PBMCs, taken at follow-up. The clonotype was recovered from a female donor with early-stage non-small cell lung cancer.

The CDR3 region is CASSRGQGLSQPQHF. CDR3 bases: TGTGCCAGCAGCCGGGGACAGGGGCTGAGTCAGCCCCAGCATTTT. The chain carries TRBV11-2 and TRBJ1-5; 10 nucleotides match TRBD1. Germline CDR1 is SGHAT and CDR2 is FQNNGV. The CDR3 runs to 15 residues. V lost 5 bases to trimming and J lost 6 bases; unmatched junction nucleotides: 7.